This section outlines one T cell receptor (beta chain) sequence together with its context. These data are taken from a study of shared clonotypes between healthy human individuals. Study overall: For every donor, three CD4 naive, three CD4 memory, two CD8 naive and one CD8 memory plates were used.

The V gene's germline CDR1 is GTSNPN and CDR2 SVGIG (reference sequence). The CDR3 sequence is 14 residues long. V lost 0 bases to trimming and J lost 6 bases, with 13 bases between them. TCRdb's table, derived via immunoSEQ multiplex PCR, lists solely in-frame clones and lacks some. The sample carries some 2,400,000 clones, approximately 94% recorded once. V usage is TRBV30 and J usage is TRBJ2-3, with TRBD1 as a possible D gene (6 bases). Material: naive CD4+ T cells sorted from blood. The subset denotes: CD45RA+ positively selected. This clonotype was sampled from a man between 18 and 29 years old in good health. CDR3 protein: CAWSVGRGADTQYF. The CDR3 DNA is TGTGCCTGGAGTGTTGGCAGGGGAGCCGATACGCAGTATTTT. The full variable domain, rest sourced from reference TRBV30 and TRBJ2-3, is SQTIHQWPATLVQPVGSPLSLECTVEGTSNPNLYWYRQAAGRGLQLLFYSVGIGQISSEVPQNLSASRPQDRQFILSSKKLLLSDSGFYLCAWSVGRGADTQYFGPGTRLTVL.